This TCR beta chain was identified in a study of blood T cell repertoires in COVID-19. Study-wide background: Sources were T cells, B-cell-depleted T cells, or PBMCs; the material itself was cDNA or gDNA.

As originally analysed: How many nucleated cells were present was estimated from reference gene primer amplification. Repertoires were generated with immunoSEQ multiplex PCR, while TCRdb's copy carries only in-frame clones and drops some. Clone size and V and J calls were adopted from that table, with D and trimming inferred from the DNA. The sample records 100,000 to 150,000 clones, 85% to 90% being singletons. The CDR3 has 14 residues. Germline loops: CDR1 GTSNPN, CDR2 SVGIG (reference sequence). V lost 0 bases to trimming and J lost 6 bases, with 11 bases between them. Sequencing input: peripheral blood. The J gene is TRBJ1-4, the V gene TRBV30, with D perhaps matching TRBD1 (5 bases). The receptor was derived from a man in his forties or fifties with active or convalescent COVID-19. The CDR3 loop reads CAWSVGGADEKLFF. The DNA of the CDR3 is TGTGCCTGGAGTGTGGGGGGTGCGGATGAAAAACTGTTTTTT.